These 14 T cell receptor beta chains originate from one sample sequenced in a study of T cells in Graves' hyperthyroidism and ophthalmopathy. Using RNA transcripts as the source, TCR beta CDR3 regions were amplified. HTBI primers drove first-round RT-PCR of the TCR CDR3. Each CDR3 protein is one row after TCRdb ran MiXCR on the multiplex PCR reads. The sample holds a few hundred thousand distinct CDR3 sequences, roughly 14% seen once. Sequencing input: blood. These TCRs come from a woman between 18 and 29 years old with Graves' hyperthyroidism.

CDR3 protein: CSASRTGLAYEQYF. CDR3 coding DNA: TGCAGTGCTAGTCGGACAGGGCTCGCCTACGAGCAGTACTTC. The chain is built from TRBV20-1 and TRBJ2-7; 8 nucleotides match TRBD1. Germline assignment: CDR1 DFQATT and CDR2 SNEGSKA (reference sequence). The trim removed 3 bases at V and 2 bases at J, leaving 6 bases unmatched. The length of the CDR3 is 14 residues.

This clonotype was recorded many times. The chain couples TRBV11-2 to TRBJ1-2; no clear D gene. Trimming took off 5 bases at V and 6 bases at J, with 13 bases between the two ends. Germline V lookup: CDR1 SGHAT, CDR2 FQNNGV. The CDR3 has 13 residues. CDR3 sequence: CASSPLGEDGYTF. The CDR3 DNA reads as TGTGCCAGCAGCCCCCTCGGGGAGGATGGCTACACCTTC.

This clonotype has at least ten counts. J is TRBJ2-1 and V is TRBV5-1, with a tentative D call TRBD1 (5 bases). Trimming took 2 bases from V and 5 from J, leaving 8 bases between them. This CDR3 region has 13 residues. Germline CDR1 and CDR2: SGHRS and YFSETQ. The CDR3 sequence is CASSFLGDNEQFF. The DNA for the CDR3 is TGCGCCAGCAGCTTCCTAGGGGACAATGAGCAGTTCTTC.

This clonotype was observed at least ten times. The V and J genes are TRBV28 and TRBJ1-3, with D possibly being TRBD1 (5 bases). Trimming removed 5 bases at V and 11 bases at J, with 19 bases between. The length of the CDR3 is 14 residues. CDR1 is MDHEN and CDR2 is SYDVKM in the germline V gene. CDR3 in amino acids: CASSRTGLGEAIYF. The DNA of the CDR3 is TGTGCCAGCAGTCGCACGGGGCTCGGGGAAGCCATATATTTT.

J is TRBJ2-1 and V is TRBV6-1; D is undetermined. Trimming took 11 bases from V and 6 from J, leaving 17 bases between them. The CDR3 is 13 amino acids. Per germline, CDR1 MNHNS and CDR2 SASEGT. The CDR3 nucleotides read TGTGCCGTGAGATGGGGATCGGGCAATGAGCAGTTCTTC. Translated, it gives CAVRWGSGNEQFF.

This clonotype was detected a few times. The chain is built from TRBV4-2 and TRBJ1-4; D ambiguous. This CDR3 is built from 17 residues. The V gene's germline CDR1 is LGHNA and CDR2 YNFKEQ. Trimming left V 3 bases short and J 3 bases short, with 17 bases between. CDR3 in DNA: TGTGCCAGCAGCCAGCAGAAGGTTGGGGTATCTAATGAAAAACTGTTTTTT. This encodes CASSQQKVGVSNEKLFF.

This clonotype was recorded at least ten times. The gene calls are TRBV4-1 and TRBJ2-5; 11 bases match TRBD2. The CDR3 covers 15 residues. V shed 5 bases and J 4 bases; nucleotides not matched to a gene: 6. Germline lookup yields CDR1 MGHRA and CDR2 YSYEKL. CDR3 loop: CASSSSLAGGETQYF. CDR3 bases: TGCGCCAGCAGCTCATCCCTAGCGGGAGGAGAGACCCAGTACTTC.

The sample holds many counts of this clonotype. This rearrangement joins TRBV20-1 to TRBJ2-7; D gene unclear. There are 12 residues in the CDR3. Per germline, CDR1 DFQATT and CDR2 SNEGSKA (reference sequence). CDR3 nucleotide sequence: TGCAGCGCGCCCGCCCAGCCCTACGAGCAGTACTTC. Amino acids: CSAPAQPYEQYF.

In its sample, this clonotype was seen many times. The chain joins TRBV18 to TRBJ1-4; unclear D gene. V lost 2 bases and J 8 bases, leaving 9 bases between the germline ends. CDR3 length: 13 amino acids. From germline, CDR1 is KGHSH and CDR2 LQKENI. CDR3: CASSPGREEKLFF. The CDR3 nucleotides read TGTGCCAGCTCACCAGGGCGTGAGGAAAAACTGTTTTTT. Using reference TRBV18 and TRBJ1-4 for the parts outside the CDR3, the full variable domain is NAGVMQNPRHLVRRRGQEARLRCSPMKGHSHVYWYRQLPEEGLKFMVYLQKENIIDESGMPKERFSAEFPKEGPSILRIQQVVRGDSAAYFCASSPGREEKLFFGSGTQLSVL.

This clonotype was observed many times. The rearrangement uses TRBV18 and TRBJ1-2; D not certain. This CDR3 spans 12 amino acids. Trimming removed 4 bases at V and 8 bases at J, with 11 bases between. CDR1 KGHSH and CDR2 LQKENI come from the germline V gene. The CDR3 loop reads CASSRTGGGYTF. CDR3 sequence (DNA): TGTGCCAGCTCACGGACCGGAGGGGGCTACACCTTC.

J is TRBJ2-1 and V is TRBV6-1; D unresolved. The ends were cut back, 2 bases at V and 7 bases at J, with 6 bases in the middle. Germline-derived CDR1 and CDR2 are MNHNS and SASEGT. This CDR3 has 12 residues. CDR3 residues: CASSELGNEQFF. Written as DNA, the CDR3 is TGTGCCAGCAGTGAATTAGGAAATGAGCAGTTCTTC.

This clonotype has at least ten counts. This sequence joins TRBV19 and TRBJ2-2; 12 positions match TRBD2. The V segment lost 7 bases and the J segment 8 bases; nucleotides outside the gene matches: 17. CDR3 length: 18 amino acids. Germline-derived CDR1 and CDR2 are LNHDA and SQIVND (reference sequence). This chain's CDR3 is CASKGGLAGNRLRGELFF. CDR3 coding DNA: TGTGCCAGTAAAGGCGGACTAGCGGGAAATAGACTCAGGGGGGAGCTGTTTTTT.

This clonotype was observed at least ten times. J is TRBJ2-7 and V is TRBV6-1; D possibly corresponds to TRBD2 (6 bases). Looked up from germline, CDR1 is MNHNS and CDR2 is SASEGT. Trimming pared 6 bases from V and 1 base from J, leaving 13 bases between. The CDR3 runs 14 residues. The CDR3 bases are TGTGCCAGCAGCCTCGGGGGATGGTCCTACGAGCAGTACTTC. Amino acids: CASSLGGWSYEQYF.

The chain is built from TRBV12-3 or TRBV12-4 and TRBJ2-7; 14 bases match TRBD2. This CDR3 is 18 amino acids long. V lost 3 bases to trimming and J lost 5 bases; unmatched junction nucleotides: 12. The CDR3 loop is CASSLTGLAGGGGNEQYF. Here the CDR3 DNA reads TGTGCCAGCAGTTTGACCGGACTAGCGGGGGGAGGTGGGAACGAGCAGTACTTC.